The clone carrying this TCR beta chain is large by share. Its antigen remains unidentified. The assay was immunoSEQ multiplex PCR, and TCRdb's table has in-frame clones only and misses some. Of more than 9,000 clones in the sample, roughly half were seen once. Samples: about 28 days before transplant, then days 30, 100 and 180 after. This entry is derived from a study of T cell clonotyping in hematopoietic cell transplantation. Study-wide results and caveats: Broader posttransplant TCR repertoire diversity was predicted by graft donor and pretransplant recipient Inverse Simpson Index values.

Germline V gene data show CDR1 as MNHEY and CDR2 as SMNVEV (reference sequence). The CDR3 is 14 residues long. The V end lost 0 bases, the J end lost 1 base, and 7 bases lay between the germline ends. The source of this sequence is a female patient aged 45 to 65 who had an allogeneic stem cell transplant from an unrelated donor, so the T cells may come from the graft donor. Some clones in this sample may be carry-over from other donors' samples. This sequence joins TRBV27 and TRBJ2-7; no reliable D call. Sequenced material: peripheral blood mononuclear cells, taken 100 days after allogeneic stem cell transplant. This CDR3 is CASSLSSRSYEQYF. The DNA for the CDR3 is TGTGCCAGCAGTTTATCGTCCAGATCCTACGAGCAGTACTTC.